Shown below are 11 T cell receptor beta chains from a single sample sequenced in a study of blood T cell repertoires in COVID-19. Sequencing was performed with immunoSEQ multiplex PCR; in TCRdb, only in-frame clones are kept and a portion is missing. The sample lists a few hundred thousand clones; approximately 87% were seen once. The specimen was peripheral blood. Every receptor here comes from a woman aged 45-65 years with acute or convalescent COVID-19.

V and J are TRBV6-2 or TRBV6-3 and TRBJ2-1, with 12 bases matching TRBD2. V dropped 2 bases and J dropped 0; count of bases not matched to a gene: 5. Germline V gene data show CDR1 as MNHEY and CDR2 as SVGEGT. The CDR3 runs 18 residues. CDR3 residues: CASSYRGLAGSSYNEQFF. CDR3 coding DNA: TGTGCCAGCAGTTACCGCGGACTAGCGGGGAGCTCCTACAATGAGCAGTTCTTC.

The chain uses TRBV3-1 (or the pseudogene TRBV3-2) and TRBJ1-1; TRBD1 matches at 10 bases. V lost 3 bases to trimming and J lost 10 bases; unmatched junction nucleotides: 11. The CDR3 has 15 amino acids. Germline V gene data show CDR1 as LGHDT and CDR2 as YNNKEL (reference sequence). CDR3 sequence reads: CASSQARGTGEGAFF. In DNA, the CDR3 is TGTGCCAGCAGCCAGGCTCGTGGGACAGGGGAAGGAGCTTTCTTT.

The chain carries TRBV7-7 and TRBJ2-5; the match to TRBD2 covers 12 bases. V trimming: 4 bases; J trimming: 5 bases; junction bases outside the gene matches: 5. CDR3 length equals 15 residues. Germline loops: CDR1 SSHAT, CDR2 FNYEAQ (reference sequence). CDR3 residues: CASSSSGGALETQYF. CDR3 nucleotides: TGTGCCAGCAGCTCTAGCGGGGGGGCCTTGGAGACCCAGTACTTC.

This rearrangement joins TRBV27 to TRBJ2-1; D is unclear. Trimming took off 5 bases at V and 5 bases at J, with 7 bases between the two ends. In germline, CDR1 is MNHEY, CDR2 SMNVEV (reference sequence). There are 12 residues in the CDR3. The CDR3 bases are TGTGCCAGCAGTCCCAGGAACAATGAGCAGTTCTTC. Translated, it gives CASSPRNNEQFF.

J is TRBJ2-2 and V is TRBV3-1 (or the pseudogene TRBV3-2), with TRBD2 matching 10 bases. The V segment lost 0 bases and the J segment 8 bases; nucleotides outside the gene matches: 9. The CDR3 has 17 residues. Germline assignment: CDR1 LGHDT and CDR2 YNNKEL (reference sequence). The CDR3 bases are TGTGCCAGCAGCCAAGATTACCTAGCGGGAGTAGGAGGGGAGCTGTTTTTT. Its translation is CASSQDYLAGVGGELFF.

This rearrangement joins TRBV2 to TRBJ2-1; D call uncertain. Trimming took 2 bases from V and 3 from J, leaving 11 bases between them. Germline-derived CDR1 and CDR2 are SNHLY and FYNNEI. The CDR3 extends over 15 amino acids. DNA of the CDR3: TGTGCCAGCAGTGAAACCCAGGTTATCTACAATGAGCAGTTCTTC. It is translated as CASSETQVIYNEQFF.

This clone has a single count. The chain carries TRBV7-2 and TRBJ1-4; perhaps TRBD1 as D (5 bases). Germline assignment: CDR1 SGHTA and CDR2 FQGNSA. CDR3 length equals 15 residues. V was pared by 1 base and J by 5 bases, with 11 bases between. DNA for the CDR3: TGTGCCAGCAGCTTAGTTGGGGGGTCAAATGAAAAACTGTTTTTT. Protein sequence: CASSLVGGSNEKLFF.

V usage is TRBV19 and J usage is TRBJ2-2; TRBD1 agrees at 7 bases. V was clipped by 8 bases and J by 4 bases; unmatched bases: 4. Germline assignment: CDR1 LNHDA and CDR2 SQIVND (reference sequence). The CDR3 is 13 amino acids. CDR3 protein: CASSGTVTGELFF. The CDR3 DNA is TGTGCCAGTTCCGGGACAGTCACCGGGGAGCTGTTTTTT. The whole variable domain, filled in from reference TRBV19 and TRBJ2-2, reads DGGITQSPKYLFRKEGQNVTLSCEQNLNHDAMYWYRQDPGQGLRLIYYSQIVNDFQKGDIAEGYSVSREKKESFPLTVTSAQKNPTAFYLCASSGTVTGELFFGEGSRLTVL.

The CDR3 DNA is TGTGCCAGTAGTATTCCAGGAGGGAACACCGGGGAGCTGTTTTTT. Its protein is CASSIPGGNTGELFF. The V and J genes are TRBV19 and TRBJ2-2; tentatively, D is TRBD2 (5 bases). CDR3 length: 15 residues. V was trimmed by 3 bases and J by 1 base, leaving 9 bases between them. CDR1 is LNHDA and CDR2 is SQIVND in the germline V gene (reference sequence).

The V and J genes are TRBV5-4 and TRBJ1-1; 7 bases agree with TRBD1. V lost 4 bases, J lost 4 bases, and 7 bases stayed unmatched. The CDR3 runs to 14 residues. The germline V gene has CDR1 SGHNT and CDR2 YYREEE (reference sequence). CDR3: CASSIGQVGTEAFF. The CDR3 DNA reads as TGTGCCAGCAGCATTGGACAGGTTGGCACTGAAGCTTTCTTT.

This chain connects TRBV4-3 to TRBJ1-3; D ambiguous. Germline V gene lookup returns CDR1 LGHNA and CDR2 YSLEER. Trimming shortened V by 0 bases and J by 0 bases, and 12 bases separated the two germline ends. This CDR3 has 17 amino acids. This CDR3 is CASSQDWAATSGNTIYF. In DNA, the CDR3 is TGCGCCAGCAGCCAAGATTGGGCTGCTACCTCTGGAAACACCATATATTTT.